This entry features one TCR beta chain sequence. Its antigen is currently not known. Base qualities are not provided; no much larger clone lies one nucleotide away. The germline V gene supplies CDR1 MNHEY and CDR2 SVGEGT. Spanning cysteine to phenylalanine, the CDR3 consists of 18 amino acids. The only DNA kept is the CDR3, 54 bases in frame from the first base. For this chain, trimming is 4 bases at the V end and 5 bases at the J end, and the number of junction bases without a gene match is 14. The CDR3 regions of human TCRbeta chains were analyzed by immunosequencing. In the original analysis: TCRs in the repertoires were matched against a reference library of SARS-CoV-2-specific TCRs that had been generated with the MIRA antigen-specificity platform. Breadth was defined as the fraction of unique TCRs that were SARS-CoV-2-associated. Depth was defined as the fraction of total T cells that were SARS-CoV-2-associated. Each spike-specific TCR was assigned to its reactive spike region and to a CD4 or CD8 class using the MIRA data. Log10-transformed breadth and depth values were compared by one-way ANOVA with Sidak's multiple comparisons tests. The table was pulled from immuneACCESS by TCRdb, which kept in-frame rearrangements only. Such tables lose some clones; where checked, under half of the loss comes from unresolved V genes, and the rest has no known cause. V, J and clone size were drawn from that table, and D and trimming were deduced from the DNA. This sample holds more than 85,000 clones; roughly 90% were observed only once. The top ten constitute almost 2.5% of the sample.

These data are taken from a study of T cell responses to AZD1222 COVID-19 vaccine (dated by TCRdb to about 2021). With respect to the entire study: A total of 233 trial participants underwent TCR sequencing, of whom some 210 received two doses of AZD1222 and some 26 received two doses of the MenACWY control vaccine. Trial participants were enrolled by age into subgroups of 18-55, 56-69 and 70-plus years, and around 150, 29 and 61 TCR-sequenced participants, respectively, were included in these subgroups.

Broad study findings and their caveats: The vaccine-associated CD4 TCRs covered the entire spike protein, and the dominant responses fell in regions 160-218 and 743-854. After two AZD1222 doses, both the breadth and the depth of spike-specific TCRs were significantly higher than at day 0 and than in MenACWY recipients. No day 14 peak-response samples were available, so repertoires were characterized only after the peak T cell response. Conclusions about previously exposed vaccinees are limited, since just 5 to 7 AZD1222 recipients were seropositive for SARS-CoV-2 at baseline. Reportedly, almost half of the unique spike-specific TCRs recognized epitopes lying outside the regions that are mutated in the B.1.351 and B.1.1.7 variants. The 56-69-year group was small, and its depth increase did not reach significance, likely because of low power. Most participants were white British and females outnumbered males, and the authors suggested that clonal diversity may have been underestimated.

The time point label corresponds to: about 28 days (+/-7) after the second vaccine dose. AZD1222 recipients given second doses at about 4 weeks or at about 12 weeks were pooled, since spike-specific TCR depth and breadth were not found to differ between the two schedules. Samples from vaccinated people were obtained from the UK trials COV001 and COV002, which included a single-blind randomized controlled phase 2/3 trial of AZD1222 (ChAdOx1 nCoV-19) in healthy adults. For TCRbeta chain sequencing, PBMC samples were collected from trial participants at day 0 and at day 28 after the second dose. The sample here was peripheral blood, taken 28 days after the second AZD1222 dose. The V and J genes are TRBV6-2 or TRBV6-3 and TRBJ2-5; 12 central bases correspond to TRBD2. The TCR sequence derives from an adult who received the AZD1222 COVID-19 vaccine. This receptor has the CDR3 CASSSAGLAGLEGETQYF. The nucleotides read TGTGCCAGCAGTTCGGCCGGACTAGCGGGATTGGAGGGGGAGACCCAGTACTTC.